This T cell receptor (beta chain) derives from a study of blood T cells in healthy people across ages. Through a sample-barcoded 5' primer and a J-beta primer mix, a second PCR was run for roughly 7 to 11 cycles. TCRdb reprocessed the 5' RACE reads with MiXCR, giving one entry per CDR3 protein. The table includes about 570,000 distinct CDR3 sequences, approximately 27% detected once. Donors ranged from about 6 to 90 years old and were healthy Caucasians in Russia. This sequence was found in a woman aged 70-85 years in good health. Material for sequencing was blood.

The CDR3 spells CASSGHPGGELYEQYF. The CDR3 nucleotides are TGTGCCAGCAGCGGACATCCAGGGGGCGAACTCTACGAGCAGTACTTC. This chain uses TRBV9 with TRBJ2-7; 8 bases align to TRBD1. V shed 3 bases and J 3 bases; nucleotides not matched to a gene: 11. CDR3 length: 16 amino acids. CDR1 is SGDLS and CDR2 is YYNGEE in the germline V gene.